This TCR beta chain was observed in a study of blood T cell repertoires in COVID-19. The protocol was immunoSEQ multiplex PCR, while the TCRdb copy is restricted to in-frame clones and leaves out a portion. The repertoire has 65,000 to 75,000 clones, approximately 80% of them found once; the top ten carry 40% to 45%. The sample holds one count of this clone. Germline CDR1 MDHEN, CDR2 SYDVKM. The CDR3 loop spans 12 amino acids. Trimming shortened V by 0 bases and J by 8 bases, and 4 bases separated the two germline ends. The rearrangement uses TRBV28 and TRBJ1-4; no reliable D call. The specimen sequenced was peripheral blood. This sequence was found in a man older than 75 with acute or convalescent COVID-19. The CDR3 here is CASSLWEEKLFF. The DNA of the CDR3 is TGTGCCAGCAGTTTATGGGAGGAAAAACTGTTTTTT.